The present TCR beta chain was sequenced within a study of cytomegalovirus exposure and HLA in healthy donors. Study-level points and caveats: In a later analysis, TCR association rates varied by HLA locus: DRB1 most, HLA-C fewest. According to reports, the classifier identified cytomegalovirus status with high specificity and sensitivity. A later analysis, which compared TCR beta chains of equal frequency, found the HLA-associated ones more clonally expanded.

PCR involved 60 Vbeta and 13 Jbeta primers. Assay used: immunoSEQ multiplex PCR; TCRdb lists only in-frame clones, some missing. The sample lists 200,000 to 300,000 clones; 82% were seen once. Details on this clone: Its matching antigen is unknown.

The ends lost 0 bases at V and 4 bases at J; junction bases unmatched: 13. CDR1 is SQVTM, CDR2 ANQGSEA, per germline. CDR3 length: 20 residues. V gene TRBV29-1 combines with J gene TRBJ2-3; TRBD2 matches 16 bases. The sequencing input was PBMCs. The source of this sequence is a middle-aged woman in good health and CMV-seropositive. CDR3 bases: TGCAGCGTTGAAGAGGGGGCCGGGACTAGCGGGGGGGCGAGTGCAGATACGCAGTATTTT. It translates to CSVEEGAGTSGGASADTQYF.